One and the same sample provided the 23 T cell receptor beta chains below, sequenced in a study of cytomegalovirus exposure and HLA in healthy donors. The primer mix had 60 Vbeta and 13 Jbeta primers. Assay: immunoSEQ multiplex PCR; the TCRdb copy retains only in-frame clones and omits some. The sample has roughly 120,000 clones, 76% seen once. Sequenced input: PBMCs. The receptors originated from a woman aged 50 to 65 in good health and CMV-seropositive.

This rearrangement joins TRBV4-2 to TRBJ2-5; 9 nucleotides agree with TRBD2. The V gene end was trimmed by 0 bases and the J gene end by 3 bases; junction bases not matched to a gene: 5. Germline V gene data show CDR1 as LGHNA and CDR2 as YNFKEQ. The CDR3 loop spans 16 amino acids. CDR3 DNA sequence: TGTGCCAGCAGCCAAGACGAGGCTAGCGGGAAAGAGACCCAGTACTTC. It encodes CASSQDEASGKETQYF.

The genes are TRBV18 and TRBJ2-2, with TRBD1 matching 8 bases. Germline V gene sequence: CDR1 KGHSH, CDR2 LQKENI. Trimming at V came to 2 bases and at J to 3 bases, leaving 2 bases not matched to a gene. The CDR3 loop spans 15 amino acids. The DNA of the CDR3 is TGTGCCAGCTCACCAACACAGGGGGACACCGGGGAGCTGTTTTTT. Translated, it gives CASSPTQGDTGELFF. Full variable domain (rest looked up from reference TRBV18 and TRBJ2-2): NAGVMQNPRHLVRRRGQEARLRCSPMKGHSHVYWYRQLPEEGLKFMVYLQKENIIDESGMPKERFSAEFPKEGPSILRIQQVVRGDSAAYFCASSPTQGDTGELFFGEGSRLTVL.

This chain connects TRBV18 to TRBJ2-1; D perhaps matches TRBD2 (6 bases). In germline, CDR1 is KGHSH, CDR2 LQKENI. V was shortened by 5 bases and J by 5 bases, with 10 bases between the two germline ends. This CDR3 is 13 amino acids long. CDR3 amino acids: CASSEGLNNEQFF. The CDR3 nucleotides read TGTGCCAGCTCAGAGGGACTTAACAATGAGCAGTTCTTC.

V gene TRBV11-2 combines with J gene TRBJ1-2; D is ambiguous. The germline V gene has CDR1 SGHAT and CDR2 FQNNGV. V shed 1 base and J shed 2 bases, with 5 bases lying between them. This CDR3 is built from 13 residues. The CDR3 here is CASSLAVNYGYTF. As DNA, the CDR3 is TGTGCCAGCAGCTTAGCAGTAAACTATGGCTACACCTTC.

The gene calls are TRBV18 and TRBJ2-5, with D possibly being TRBD1 (5 bases). This CDR3 spans 15 amino acids. The germline gives CDR1 KGHSH, CDR2 LQKENI. V lost 2 bases and J lost 4, with 14 bases in between. The CDR3 DNA reads TGTGCCAGCTCACCAATGGGTCAGGGCGGAGAGACCCAGTACTTC. Encoded protein: CASSPMGQGGETQYF. The full variable domain, with the rest looked up from reference TRBV18 and TRBJ2-5, is NAGVMQNPRHLVRRRGQEARLRCSPMKGHSHVYWYRQLPEEGLKFMVYLQKENIIDESGMPKERFSAEFPKEGPSILRIQQVVRGDSAAYFCASSPMGQGGETQYFGPGTRLLVL.

In regard to this clone: A junction end diverges from the germline sequence, so it may reflect a read error. The chain has TRBV7-9 and TRBJ2-5; D gene uncertain. The germline CDR1 and CDR2 sequences are SEHNR and FQNEAQ (reference sequence). The CDR3 extends over 11 amino acids. The CDR3 spells CSSSSKETQYF. The DNA for the CDR3 is TGTTCCAGCAGCTCAAAAGAGACCCAGTACTTC.

This sequence joins TRBV5-4 and TRBJ2-5; TRBD2 matches 8 bases. The CDR3 is 14 residues long. Per the germline V gene, CDR1 is SGHNT and CDR2 is YYREEE (reference sequence). The V segment lost 3 bases and the J segment 4 bases; nucleotides outside the gene matches: 5. CDR3 residues: CASSSGGAGETQYF. Written as DNA, the CDR3 is TGTGCCAGCAGCTCCGGGGGGGCCGGAGAGACCCAGTACTTC.

This clone was picked up a small number of times. V is TRBV4-3 and J is TRBJ1-1; TRBD1 agrees at 7 bases. V was pared by 4 bases and J by 7 bases, with 9 bases of the junction left unmatched. The CDR3 runs to 14 residues. Germline CDR1 LGHNA, CDR2 YSLEER. This chain's CDR3 is CASSLRDSGYEAFF. As DNA, the CDR3 is TGCGCCAGCAGCCTCAGGGACAGTGGGTATGAAGCTTTCTTT.

The chain has TRBV2 and TRBJ1-2; weak D call: TRBD1 (5 bases). Germline assignment: CDR1 SNHLY and CDR2 FYNNEI. Trimming took off 5 bases at V and 0 bases at J, with 10 bases between the two ends. The CDR3 is made up of 14 amino acids. The CDR3 DNA reads TGTGCCAGCAGTAAGGGGATAGCTAACTATGGCTACACCTTC. This encodes CASSKGIANYGYTF. The full variable domain, completed using reference TRBV2 and TRBJ1-2, is EPEVTQTPSHQVTQMGQEVILRCVPISNHLYFYWYRQILGQKVEFLVSFYNNEISEKSEIFDDQFSVERPDGSNFTLKIRSTKLEDSAMYFCASSKGIANYGYTFGSGTRLTVV.

This rearrangement joins TRBV25-1 to TRBJ2-1, with 11 bases aligning to TRBD2. CDR3 size: 16 residues. Germline trimming cut 6 bases from V and 4 bases from J; bases unmatched to any gene: 8. Germline CDR1 and CDR2: MGHDK and SYGVNS. CDR3 DNA: TGTGCCAGCAGCGACACTAGCGGGGGTTCTTACAATGAGCAGTTCTTC. It encodes CASSDTSGGSYNEQFF.

This clone was found a few times. The rearrangement joins TRBV27 to TRBJ2-7; 8 bases align to TRBD1. Germline loops: CDR1 MNHEY, CDR2 SMNVEV (reference sequence). This CDR3 region has 12 residues. V gave up 8 bases and J gave up 2 bases; unmatched junction bases: 2. The chain's CDR3 is CASGDRTYEQYF. The CDR3 DNA sequence: TGTGCCAGCGGGGACAGGACCTACGAGCAGTACTTC.

The chain couples TRBV7-2 to TRBJ1-6, with D perhaps matching TRBD1 (6 bases). Germline CDR1 is SGHTA and CDR2 is FQGNSA. This CDR3 region has 15 residues. V was pared by 5 bases and J by 8 bases, with 16 bases between. The CDR3 DNA is TGTGCCAGCAGCCTACAGGGAGACGGTGATTCACCCCTCCACTTT. Translated, it gives CASSLQGDGDSPLHF.

The sample holds a few counts of this clone. The rearrangement links TRBV27 to TRBJ2-5; tentative D call: TRBD1 (6 bases). Near its end, the DNA agrees better with TRBJ2-7, so the J call may be wrong. Germline CDR1 is MNHEY and CDR2 is SMNVEV (reference sequence). This CDR3 comprises 12 residues. The CDR3 loop reads CASSSTGNEQYF. CDR3 coding DNA: TGTGCCAGCAGTTCTACAGGGAACGAGCAGTACTTC.

The rearrangement joins TRBV5-4 to TRBJ1-2; TRBD1 matches at 7 bases. The CDR3 has 15 residues. With 2 bases clipped from V and 3 bases from J, the junction kept 7 bases outside the gene matches. Germline CDR1 SGHNT, CDR2 YYREEE (reference sequence). Written as DNA, the CDR3 is TGTGCCAGCAGCTTCAGGGGGGAGGCGGACTATGGCTACACCTTC. It yields the protein CASSFRGEADYGYTF.

The chain uses TRBV7-9 and TRBJ2-5; D remains ambiguous. Germline CDR1 is SEHNR and CDR2 is FQNEAQ (reference sequence). V was trimmed by 1 base and J by 0 bases, leaving 6 bases between them. The CDR3 is made up of 14 amino acids. The CDR3 spells CASSLVDYQETQYF. For the CDR3, the DNA is TGTGCCAGCAGCTTAGTAGATTACCAAGAGACCCAGTACTTC.

The chain joins TRBV4-1 to TRBJ2-7; D might be TRBD1 (5 bases). The CDR3 has 15 amino acids. V was trimmed by 0 bases and J by 3 bases, leaving 12 bases between them. Germline V CDR1 and CDR2: MGHRA, YSYEKL. CDR3 amino acids: CASSQEGAYYYEQYF. Written as DNA, the CDR3 is TGCGCCAGCAGCCAAGAAGGGGCCTATTACTACGAGCAGTACTTC.

CDR3 in amino acids: CAISESVSGPGEQYF. CDR3 bases: TGTGCCATCAGTGAGTCGGTAAGCGGACCAGGAGAGCAGTACTTC. The chain employs TRBV10-3 and TRBJ2-7; D may be TRBD2 (5 bases). V lost 0 bases to trimming and J lost 7 bases, with 16 bases between them. Germline V gives CDR1 ENHRY, CDR2 SYGVKD. The CDR3 covers 15 residues.

The chain carries TRBV6-5 and TRBJ1-2; possible D gene TRBD1, 5 bases. Trimming cost V 0 bases and J 6 bases, with 11 bases left between them. The CDR3 is 14 residues long. Germline CDR1 and CDR2: MNHEY and SVGAGI. CDR3 bases: TGTGCCAGCAGTTACTCGGGGGGAAGGCATGGCTACACCTTC. This codes for CASSYSGGRHGYTF.

V is TRBV5-8 and J is TRBJ2-1, with a possible D match to TRBD1 (6 bases). The V gene lost 0 bases and the J gene lost 4 bases, with 11 bases spanning the gap. The germline gives CDR1 SGHTS, CDR2 YDEGEE. The CDR3 totals 15 residues. The CDR3 reads CASSLATGQYNEQFF. Here the CDR3 DNA reads TGTGCCAGCAGCTTGGCCACCGGACAGTACAATGAGCAGTTCTTC.

The V and J genes are TRBV2 and TRBJ1-6; TRBD1 aligns across 8 bases. V was pared by 6 bases and J by 7 bases, with 8 bases of the junction left unmatched. Germline V gene lookup returns CDR1 SNHLY and CDR2 FYNNEI. The CDR3 loop spans 15 amino acids. The CDR3 here is CASRGTGEPNSPLHF. The CDR3 DNA reads TGTGCCAGCAGGGGGACAGGAGAGCCCAATTCACCCCTCCACTTT.

The genes are TRBV7-9 and TRBJ2-1; 9 bases agree with TRBD2. Germline CDR1 is SEHNR and CDR2 is FQNEAQ (reference sequence). The CDR3 length is 15 residues. Trimming removed 3 bases from V and 3 bases from J; junction bases left unmatched: 3. The CDR3 DNA sequence: TGTGCCAGCAGCTTTGGTAGCGGGGGCTACAATGAGCAGTTCTTC. Encoded protein: CASSFGSGGYNEQFF.

This rearrangement joins TRBV6-5 to TRBJ2-1; maybe TRBD2 (5 bases). The CDR3 runs to 15 residues. CDR1 is MNHEY and CDR2 is SVGAGI in the germline V gene. The V end lost 6 bases, the J end lost 0 bases, and 12 bases lay between the germline ends. The CDR3 loop is CASSRGPNSYNEQFF. In DNA form, the CDR3 reads TGTGCCAGCAGCCGAGGGCCGAACTCCTACAATGAGCAGTTCTTC.

The V gene is TRBV5-4, the J gene TRBJ2-1; 9 bases are a match to TRBD2. Germline CDR1 and CDR2: SGHNT and YYREEE (reference sequence). After removal of 4 bases from V and 4 bases from J, the junction contained 6 bases not matched to a gene. The CDR3 is made up of 15 amino acids. This chain's CDR3 is CASSGGLAVYNEQFF. The DNA of the CDR3 is TGTGCCAGCAGCGGGGGACTAGCAGTTTACAATGAGCAGTTCTTC.